This TCR beta chain was recovered during a study of shared clonotypes between healthy human individuals. Study as a whole: Researchers assigned three CD4 naive, three CD4 memory, two CD8 naive and one CD8 memory plate to each donor. Study conclusions and caveats: Across a handful of donors, naive CD4 shared around 5.4%, naive CD8 more than 3%, memory CD4 roughly 2.3%, memory CD8 over 0.3%.

Germline V gene data show CDR1 as SGHRS and CDR2 as YFSETQ. The CDR3 is 12 amino acids. V dropped 1 base and J dropped 5 bases, with 5 bases sitting between them. For this clone: Its antigen is still unknown. The same CDR3 also results from other DNA sequences found in this sample.

In the CD4+ fraction, cells were divided into CD45RA+ naive and CD45RA-negative memory subsets. Some clones are missing from TCRdb's copy, which holds only in-frame ones; the method was immunoSEQ multiplex PCR. This table has over a million clones, about 84% appearing once. The sequenced material came from memory CD4+ T cells from PBMCs. As for subset: CD45RA-negative fraction. The TCR comes from a man between 18 and 29 years old in good health. Some clones in this sample may be carry-over from other donors' samples. This chain connects TRBV5-1 to TRBJ2-3; the D is unclear. The CDR3 loop is CASSLTGDTQYF. The DNA of the CDR3 is TGCGCCAGCAGCTTGACCGGAGATACGCAGTATTTT.